A selection of T cell receptor beta chains follows, all from one sample in a study of post-analysis software for immune sequencing data. One entry per CDR3 protein, called by TCRdb with MiXCR from the PCR reads. The table records about 770,000 distinct CDR3 sequences, about half of them present only once. The sequenced sample was blood. These receptors all come from a girl under 18 with multiple sclerosis. CDR3s include the opening cysteine and the closing phenylalanine or tryptophan. D genes are given only for firm matches. Expanded clones get a size class; other rows say once, few or many, or leave the size out.

>.|TRBV7-6|.|TRBJ2-1
CASSLGESPYNEQFF
TGTGCCAGCAGCTTAGGCGAGAGCCCCTACAATGAGCAGTTCTTC
>TRBD1|TRBV5-1|.|TRBJ1-4
CACTEGANLHNEKLFF
TGCGCCTGCACCGAGGGGGCTAACCTTCATAATGAAAAACTGTTTTTT
>TRBD2|TRBV20-1|once|TRBJ2-5
CSASQTSGQYF
TGCAGTGCTAGTCAAACTAGCGGCCAGTACTTC
>.|TRBV19|.|TRBJ2-5
CASSQGGQETQYF
TGTGCCAGTAGTCAGGGCGGCCAAGAGACCCAGTACTTC
>TRBD2|TRBV7-2|.|TRBJ2-7
CASSFYSGTSYEQYF
TGTGCCAGCAGCTTTTATAGCGGGACGTCCTACGAGCAGTACTTC
>.|TRBV7-9|.|TRBJ2-5
CASSLAPGNAGETQYF
TGTGCCAGCAGCTTAGCGCCGGGCAACGCCGGGGAGACCCAGTACTTC
>TRBD2|TRBV9|few|TRBJ2-1
CASSGYSGRTYNEQFF
TGTGCCAGCAGCGGGTATAGCGGGAGGACCTACAATGAGCAGTTCTTC
>.|TRBV29-1|few|TRBJ1-2
CSADVGSGEYGYTF
TGCAGCGCCGACGTCGGCAGCGGGGAATATGGCTACACCTTC